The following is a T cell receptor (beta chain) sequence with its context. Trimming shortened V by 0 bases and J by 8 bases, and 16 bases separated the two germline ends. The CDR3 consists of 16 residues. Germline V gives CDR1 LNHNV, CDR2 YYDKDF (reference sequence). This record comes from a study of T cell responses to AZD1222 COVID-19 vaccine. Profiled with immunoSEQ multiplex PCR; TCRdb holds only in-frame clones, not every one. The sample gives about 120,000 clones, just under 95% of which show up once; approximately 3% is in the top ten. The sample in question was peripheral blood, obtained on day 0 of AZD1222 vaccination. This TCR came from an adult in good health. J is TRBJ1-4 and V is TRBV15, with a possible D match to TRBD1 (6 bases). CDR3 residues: CATSRDYRASEEKLFF. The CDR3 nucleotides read TGTGCCACCAGCAGAGACTACAGGGCTTCAGAAGAAAAACTGTTTTTT.